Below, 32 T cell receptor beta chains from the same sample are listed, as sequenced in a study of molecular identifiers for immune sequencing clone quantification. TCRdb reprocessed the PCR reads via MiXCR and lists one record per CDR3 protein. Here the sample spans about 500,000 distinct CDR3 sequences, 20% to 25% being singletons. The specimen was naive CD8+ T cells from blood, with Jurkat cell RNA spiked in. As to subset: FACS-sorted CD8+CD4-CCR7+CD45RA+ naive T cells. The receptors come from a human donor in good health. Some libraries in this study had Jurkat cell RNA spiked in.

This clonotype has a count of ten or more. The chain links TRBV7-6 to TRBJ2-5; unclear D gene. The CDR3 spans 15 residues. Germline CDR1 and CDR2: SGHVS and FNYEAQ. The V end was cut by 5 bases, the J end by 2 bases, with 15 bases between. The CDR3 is CASSPTLSNQETQYF. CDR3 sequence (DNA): TGTGCCAGCAGCCCTACCCTTAGTAATCAAGAGACCCAGTACTTC.

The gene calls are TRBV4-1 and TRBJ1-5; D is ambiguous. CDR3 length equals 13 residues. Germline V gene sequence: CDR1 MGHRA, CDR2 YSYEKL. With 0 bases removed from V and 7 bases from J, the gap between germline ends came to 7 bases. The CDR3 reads CASSQDLSQPQHF. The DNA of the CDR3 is TGCGCCAGCAGCCAAGATCTATCGCAGCCCCAGCATTTT.

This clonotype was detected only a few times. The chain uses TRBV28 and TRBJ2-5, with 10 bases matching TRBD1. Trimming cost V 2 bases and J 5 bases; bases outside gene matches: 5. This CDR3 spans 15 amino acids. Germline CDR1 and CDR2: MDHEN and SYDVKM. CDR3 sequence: CASSLRDRGMETQYF. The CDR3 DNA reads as TGTGCCAGCAGTTTAAGGGACAGGGGAATGGAGACCCAGTACTTC.

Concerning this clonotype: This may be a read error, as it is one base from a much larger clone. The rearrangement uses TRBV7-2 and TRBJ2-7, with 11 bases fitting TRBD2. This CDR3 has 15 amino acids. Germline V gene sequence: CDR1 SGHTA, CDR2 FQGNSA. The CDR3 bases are TGTGCCAGCAGCTTATATGGGACTAGCGGCTACGAGCTGTACTTC. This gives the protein CASSLYGTSGYELYF.

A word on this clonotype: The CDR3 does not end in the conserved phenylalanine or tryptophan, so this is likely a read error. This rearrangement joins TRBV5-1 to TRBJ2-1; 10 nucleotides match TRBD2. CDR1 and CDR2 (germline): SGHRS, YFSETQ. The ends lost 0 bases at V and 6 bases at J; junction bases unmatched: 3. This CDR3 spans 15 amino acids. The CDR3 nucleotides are TGCGCCAGCAGCTTGGGGGCTAGCGGGGGCAATGAGCAGTTCCTC. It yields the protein CASSLGASGGNEQFL.

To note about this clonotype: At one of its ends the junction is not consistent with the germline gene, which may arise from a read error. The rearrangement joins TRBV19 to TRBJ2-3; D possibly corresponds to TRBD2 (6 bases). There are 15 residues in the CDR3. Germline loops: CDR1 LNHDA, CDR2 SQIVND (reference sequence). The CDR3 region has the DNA TGTGTCAGTAGTATAGGGACTCTTGACACAGATACGCAGTATTTT. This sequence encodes CVSSIGTLDTDTQYF.

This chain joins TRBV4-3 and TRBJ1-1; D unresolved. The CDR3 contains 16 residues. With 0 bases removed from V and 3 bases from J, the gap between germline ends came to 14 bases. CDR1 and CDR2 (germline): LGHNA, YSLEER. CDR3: CASSQDVTAGHTEAFF. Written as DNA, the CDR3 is TGCGCCAGCAGCCAAGATGTCACCGCTGGGCACACTGAAGCTTTCTTT.

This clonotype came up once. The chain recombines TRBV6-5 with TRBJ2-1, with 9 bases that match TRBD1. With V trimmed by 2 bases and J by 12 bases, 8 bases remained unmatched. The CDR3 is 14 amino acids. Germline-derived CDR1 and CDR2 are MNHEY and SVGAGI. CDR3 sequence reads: CASSYNDRGVGQFF. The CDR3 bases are TGTGCCAGCAGTTACAATGACAGGGGGGTTGGGCAGTTCTTC.

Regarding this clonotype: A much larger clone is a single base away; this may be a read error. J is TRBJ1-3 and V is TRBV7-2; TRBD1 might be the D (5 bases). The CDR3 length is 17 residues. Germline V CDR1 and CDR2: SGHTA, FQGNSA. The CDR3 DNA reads TGTGCCAGCAGCGCGGGGCGGGTTGGTTATTCTGGAAACACCATACATTTT. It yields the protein CASSAGRVGYSGNTIHF.

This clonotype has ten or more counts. The CDR3 here is CAWSVRGYEQYF. For the CDR3, the DNA is TGTGCCTGGAGTGTACGCGGGTACGAGCAGTACTTC. The V gene is TRBV30, the J gene TRBJ2-7, with D possibly TRBD2 on 5 matching bases. Germline V gene lookup returns CDR1 GTSNPN and CDR2 SVGIG (reference sequence). The germline V and J ends were trimmed by 0 bases and 4 bases, with 7 bases remaining between them. This CDR3 region has 12 residues.

This CDR3 is CASSQEVRRQETQYF. The CDR3 DNA sequence: TGTGCCAGCAGCCAAGAGGTCAGGCGCCAAGAGACCCAGTACTTC. J is TRBJ2-5 and V is TRBV3-1; D unresolved. V was cut by 0 bases and J by 1 base, with 9 bases left in between. Germline V CDR1 and CDR2: LGHDT, YNNKEL (reference sequence). CDR3 length equals 15 residues.

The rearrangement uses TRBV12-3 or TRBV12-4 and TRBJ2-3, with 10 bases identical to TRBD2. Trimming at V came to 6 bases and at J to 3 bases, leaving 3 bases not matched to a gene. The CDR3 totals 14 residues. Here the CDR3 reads CASRPGLATDTQYF. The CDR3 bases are TGTGCCAGCAGGCCGGGACTAGCGACAGATACGCAGTATTTT.

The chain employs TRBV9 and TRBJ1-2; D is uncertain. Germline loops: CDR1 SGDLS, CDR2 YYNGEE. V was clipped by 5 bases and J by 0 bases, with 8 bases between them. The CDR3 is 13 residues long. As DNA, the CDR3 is TGTGCCAGCAGGGACGGTTCTAACTATGGCTACACCTTC. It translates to CASRDGSNYGYTF.

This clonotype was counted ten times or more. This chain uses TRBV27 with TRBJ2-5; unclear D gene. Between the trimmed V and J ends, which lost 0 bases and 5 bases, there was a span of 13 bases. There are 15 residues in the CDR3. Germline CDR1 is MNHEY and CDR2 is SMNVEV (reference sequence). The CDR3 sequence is CASSLSAGNGETQYF. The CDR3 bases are TGTGCCAGCAGTTTATCGGCAGGCAACGGGGAGACCCAGTACTTC.

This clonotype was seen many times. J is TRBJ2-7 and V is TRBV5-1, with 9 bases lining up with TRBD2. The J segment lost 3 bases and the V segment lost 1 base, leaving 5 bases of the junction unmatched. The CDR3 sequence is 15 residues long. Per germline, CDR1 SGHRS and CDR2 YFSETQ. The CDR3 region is CASSLKREDRYEQYF. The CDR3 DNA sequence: TGCGCCAGCAGCTTGAAGCGGGAGGATCGCTACGAGCAGTACTTC. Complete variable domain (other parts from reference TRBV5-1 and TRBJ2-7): KAGVTQTPRYLIKTRGQQVTLSCSPISGHRSVSWYQQTPGQGLQFLFEYFSETQRNKGNFPGRFSGRQFSNSRSEMNVSTLELGDSALYLCASSLKREDRYEQYFGPGTRLTVT.

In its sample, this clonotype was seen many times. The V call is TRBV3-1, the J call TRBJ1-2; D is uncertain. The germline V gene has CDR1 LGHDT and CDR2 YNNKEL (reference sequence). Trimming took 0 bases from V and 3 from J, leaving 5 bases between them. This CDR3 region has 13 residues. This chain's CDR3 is CASSQERHYGYTF. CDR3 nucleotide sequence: TGTGCCAGCAGCCAAGAACGGCACTATGGCTACACCTTC.

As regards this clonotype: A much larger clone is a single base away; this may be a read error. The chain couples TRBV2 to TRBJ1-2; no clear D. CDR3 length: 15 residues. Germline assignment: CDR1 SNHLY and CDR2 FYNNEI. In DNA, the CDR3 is TGTGCCAGCAGTGAACAGAGATACCCCGACTATGGCCACACCTTC. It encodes CASSEQRYPDYGHTF.

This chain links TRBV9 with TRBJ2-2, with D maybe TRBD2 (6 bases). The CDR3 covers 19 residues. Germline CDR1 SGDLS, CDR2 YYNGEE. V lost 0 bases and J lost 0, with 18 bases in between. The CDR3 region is CASSVGIPRGLTNTGELFF. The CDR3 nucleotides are TGTGCCAGCAGCGTAGGGATCCCCCGGGGACTGACGAACACCGGGGAGCTGTTTTTT.

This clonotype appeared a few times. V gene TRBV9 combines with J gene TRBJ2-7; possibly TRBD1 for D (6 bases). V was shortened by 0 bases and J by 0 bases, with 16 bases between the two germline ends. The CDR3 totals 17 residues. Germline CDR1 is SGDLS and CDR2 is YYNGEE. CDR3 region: CASSVEPRTAPSYEQYF. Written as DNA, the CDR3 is TGTGCCAGCAGCGTAGAGCCCCGGACAGCCCCCTCCTACGAGCAGTACTTC.

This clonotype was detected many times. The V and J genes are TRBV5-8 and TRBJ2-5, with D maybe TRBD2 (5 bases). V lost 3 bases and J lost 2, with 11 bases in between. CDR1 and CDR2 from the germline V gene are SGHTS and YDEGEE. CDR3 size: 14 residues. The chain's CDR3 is CASSSGKFQETQYF. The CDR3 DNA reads TGTGCCAGCAGCTCCGGGAAATTTCAAGAGACCCAGTACTTC.

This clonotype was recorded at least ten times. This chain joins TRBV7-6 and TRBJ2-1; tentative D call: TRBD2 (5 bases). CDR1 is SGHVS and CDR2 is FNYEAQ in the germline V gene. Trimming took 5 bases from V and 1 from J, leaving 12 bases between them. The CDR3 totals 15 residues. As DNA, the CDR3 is TGTGCCAGCAGCCCTACCCGAGGGTCCTACAATGAGCAGTTCTTC. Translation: CASSPTRGSYNEQFF.

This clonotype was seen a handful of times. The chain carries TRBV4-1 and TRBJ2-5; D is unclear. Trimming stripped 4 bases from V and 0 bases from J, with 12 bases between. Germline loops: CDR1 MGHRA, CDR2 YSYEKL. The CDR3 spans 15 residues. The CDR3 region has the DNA TGCGCCAGCAGCCTTCTAGTGAGCGACCAAGAGACCCAGTACTTC. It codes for CASSLLVSDQETQYF.

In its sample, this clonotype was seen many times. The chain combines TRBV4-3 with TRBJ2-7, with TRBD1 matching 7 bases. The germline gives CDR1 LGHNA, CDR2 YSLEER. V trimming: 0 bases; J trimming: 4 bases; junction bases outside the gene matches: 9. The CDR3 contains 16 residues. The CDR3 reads CASSQDWGTALYEQYF. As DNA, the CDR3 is TGCGCCAGCAGCCAAGATTGGGGGACAGCCTTATACGAGCAGTACTTC.

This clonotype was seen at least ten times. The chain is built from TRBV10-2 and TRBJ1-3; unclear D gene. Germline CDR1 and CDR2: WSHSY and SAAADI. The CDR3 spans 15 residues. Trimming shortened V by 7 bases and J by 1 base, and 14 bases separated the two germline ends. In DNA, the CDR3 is TGCGCCAGCACGTTACTTGACGGATCTGGAAACACCATATATTTT. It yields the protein CASTLLDGSGNTIYF.

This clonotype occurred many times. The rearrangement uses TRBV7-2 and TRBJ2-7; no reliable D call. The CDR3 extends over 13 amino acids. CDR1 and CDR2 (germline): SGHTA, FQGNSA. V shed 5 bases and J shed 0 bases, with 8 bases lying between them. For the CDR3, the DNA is TGTGCCAGCAGCCCCCACAGCTCCTACGAGCAGTACTTC. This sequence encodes CASSPHSSYEQYF.

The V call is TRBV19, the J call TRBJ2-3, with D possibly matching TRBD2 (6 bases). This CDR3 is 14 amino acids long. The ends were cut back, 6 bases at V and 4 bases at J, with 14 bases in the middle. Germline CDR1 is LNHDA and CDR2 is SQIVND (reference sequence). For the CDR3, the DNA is TGTGCCAGTAGGAGGGCTTCTAGCGCAGATACGCAGTATTTT. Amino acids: CASRRASSADTQYF. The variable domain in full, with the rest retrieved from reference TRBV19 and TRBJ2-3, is DGGITQSPKYLFRKEGQNVTLSCEQNLNHDAMYWYRQDPGQGLRLIYYSQIVNDFQKGDIAEGYSVSREKKESFPLTVTSAQKNPTAFYLCASRRASSADTQYFGPGTRLTVL.

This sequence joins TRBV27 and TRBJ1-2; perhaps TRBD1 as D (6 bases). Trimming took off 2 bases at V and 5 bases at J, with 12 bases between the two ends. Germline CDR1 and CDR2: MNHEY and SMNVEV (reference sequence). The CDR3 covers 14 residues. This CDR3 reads CASSLTQGLYGYTF. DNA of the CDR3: TGTGCCAGCAGTTTAACTCAGGGGTTATATGGCTACACCTTC.

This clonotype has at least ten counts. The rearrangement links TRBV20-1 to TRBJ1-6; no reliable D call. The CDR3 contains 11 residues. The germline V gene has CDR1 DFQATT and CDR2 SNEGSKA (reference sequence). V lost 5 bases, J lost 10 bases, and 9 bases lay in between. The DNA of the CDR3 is TGCAGTGCTGCCCAGTCATCACCCCTCCACTTT. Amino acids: CSAAQSSPLHF.

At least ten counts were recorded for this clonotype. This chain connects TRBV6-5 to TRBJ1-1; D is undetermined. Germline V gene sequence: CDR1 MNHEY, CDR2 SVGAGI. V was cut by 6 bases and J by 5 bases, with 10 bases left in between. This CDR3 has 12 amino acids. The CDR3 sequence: CASRRSRTEAFF. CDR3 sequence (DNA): TGTGCCAGCAGACGGAGTAGGACTGAAGCTTTCTTT.

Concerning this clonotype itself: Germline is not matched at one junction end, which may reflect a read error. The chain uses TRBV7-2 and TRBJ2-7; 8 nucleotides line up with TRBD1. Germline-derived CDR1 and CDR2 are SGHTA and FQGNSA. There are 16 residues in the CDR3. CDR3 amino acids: CASGFPPGGSSYEQYF. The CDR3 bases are TGTGCCAGCGGCTTCCCTCCAGGGGGCAGCTCCTACGAGCAGTACTTC.

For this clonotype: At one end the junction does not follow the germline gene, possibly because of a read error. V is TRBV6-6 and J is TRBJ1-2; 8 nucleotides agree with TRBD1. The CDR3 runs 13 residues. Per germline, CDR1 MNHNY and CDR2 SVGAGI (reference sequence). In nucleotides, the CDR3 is TGTGCCAGCAGCCCGGACAGGGATAATGGCTACGCCTTC. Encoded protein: CASSPDRDNGYAF.

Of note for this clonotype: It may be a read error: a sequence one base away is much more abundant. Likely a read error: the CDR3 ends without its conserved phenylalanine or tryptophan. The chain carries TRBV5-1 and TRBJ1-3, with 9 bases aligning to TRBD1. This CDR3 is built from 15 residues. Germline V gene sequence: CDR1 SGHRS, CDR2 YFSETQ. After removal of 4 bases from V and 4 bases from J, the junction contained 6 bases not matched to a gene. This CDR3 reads CASSPDRGSGNTIYL. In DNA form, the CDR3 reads TGCGCCAGCAGCCCGGACAGGGGTTCCGGAAACACCATATATCTT.